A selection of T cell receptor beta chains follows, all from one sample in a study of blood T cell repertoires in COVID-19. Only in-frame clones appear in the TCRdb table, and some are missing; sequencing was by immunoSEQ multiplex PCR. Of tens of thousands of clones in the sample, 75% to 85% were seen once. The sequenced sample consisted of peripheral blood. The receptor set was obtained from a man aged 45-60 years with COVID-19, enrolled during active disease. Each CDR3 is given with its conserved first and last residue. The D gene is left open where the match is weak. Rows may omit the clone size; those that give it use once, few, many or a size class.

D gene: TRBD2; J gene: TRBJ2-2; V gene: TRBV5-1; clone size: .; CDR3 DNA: TGCGCCAGCAGAAGGGGACTAGGCACCGGGGAGCTGTTTTTT; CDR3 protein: CASRRGLGTGELFF
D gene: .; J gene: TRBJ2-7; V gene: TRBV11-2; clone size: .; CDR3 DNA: TGTGCCAGCAGCCCGTTAGACTCCTACGAGCAGTACTTC; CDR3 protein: CASSPLDSYEQYF
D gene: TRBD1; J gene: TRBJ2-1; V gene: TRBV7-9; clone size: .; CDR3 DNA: TGTGCCAGTAATACACAGGGGAGCAATGAGCAGTTCTTC; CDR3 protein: CASNTQGSNEQFF
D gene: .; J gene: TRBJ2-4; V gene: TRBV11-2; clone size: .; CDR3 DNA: TGTGCCAGCAGCTTACCAACTATGCATCAGTACTTC; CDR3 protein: CASSLPTMHQYF
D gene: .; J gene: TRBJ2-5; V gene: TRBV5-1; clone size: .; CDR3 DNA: TGCGCCAGCAGCCCTGAAGGGGGGGCGGGAGCGGAGACCCAGTACTTC; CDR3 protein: CASSPEGGAGAETQYF
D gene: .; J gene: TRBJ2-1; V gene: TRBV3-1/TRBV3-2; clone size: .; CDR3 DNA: TGTGCCAGCAGCCAGCAACCGACAGGTCATGAGCAGTTCTTC; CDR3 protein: CASSQQPTGHEQFF
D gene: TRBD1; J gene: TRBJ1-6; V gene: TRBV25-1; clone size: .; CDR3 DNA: TGTGCCAGCAGGAGGACAGGCTATAATTCACCCCTCCACTTT; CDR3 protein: CASRRTGYNSPLHF
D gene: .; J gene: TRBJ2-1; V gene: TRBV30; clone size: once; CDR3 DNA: TGTGCCTGGATTCAACCGGGACTTTACAATGAGCAGTTCTTC; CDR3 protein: CAWIQPGLYNEQFF
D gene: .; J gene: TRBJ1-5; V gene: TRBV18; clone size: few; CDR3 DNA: TGTGCCAGCTCACCAATCGAGAGCAATCAGCCCCAGCATTTT; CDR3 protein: CASSPIESNQPQHF
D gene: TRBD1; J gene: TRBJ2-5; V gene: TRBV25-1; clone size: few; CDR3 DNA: TGTGCCAGCAGTGGAATCCGACAGGGGAATAAAGAGACCCAGTACTTC; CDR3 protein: CASSGIRQGNKETQYF
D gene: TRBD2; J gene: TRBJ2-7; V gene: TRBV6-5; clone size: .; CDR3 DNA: TGTGCCAGCAGTTCTAGCGGGAGGCAGTACTTC; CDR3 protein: CASSSSGRQYF
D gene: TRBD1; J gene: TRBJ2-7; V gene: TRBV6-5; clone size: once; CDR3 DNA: TGTGCCAGCAGTTATCAGGGGGCTATCTACGAGCAGTACTTC; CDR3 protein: CASSYQGAIYEQYF
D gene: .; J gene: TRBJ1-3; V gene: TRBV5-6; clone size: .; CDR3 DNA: TGTGCCAGCAGCGACCTGGGAGCGAGCTCTGGAAACACCATATATTTT; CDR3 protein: CASSDLGASSGNTIYF
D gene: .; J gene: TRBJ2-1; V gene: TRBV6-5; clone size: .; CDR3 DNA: TGTGCCAGCAGGTGGCAGGGCTACTACAATGAGCAGTTCTTC; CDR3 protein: CASRWQGYYNEQFF
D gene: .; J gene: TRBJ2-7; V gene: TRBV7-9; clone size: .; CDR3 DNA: TGTGCCAGCAGCCTCTCCTACGAGCAGTACTTC; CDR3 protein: CASSLSYEQYF
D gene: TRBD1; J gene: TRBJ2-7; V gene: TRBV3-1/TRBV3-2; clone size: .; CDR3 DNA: TGTGCCAGCAGCCTCCCCCGGGACAGGGGTGACGAGCAGTACTTC; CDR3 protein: CASSLPRDRGDEQYF
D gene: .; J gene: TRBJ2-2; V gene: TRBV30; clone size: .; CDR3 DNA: TGTGCCTGGAGGCAGGTGAACACCGGGGAGCTGTTTTTT; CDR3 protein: CAWRQVNTGELFF
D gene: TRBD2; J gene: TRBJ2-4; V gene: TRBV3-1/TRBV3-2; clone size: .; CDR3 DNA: TGTGCCAGCAGCCAAGCGGGAGGGGGGGGAAACATTCAGTACTTC; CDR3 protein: CASSQAGGGGNIQYF
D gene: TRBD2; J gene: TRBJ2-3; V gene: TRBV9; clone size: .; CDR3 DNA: TGTGCCAGCAGCGTAGGGGGGGGTCGCACAGATACGCAGTATTTT; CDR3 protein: CASSVGGGRTDTQYF
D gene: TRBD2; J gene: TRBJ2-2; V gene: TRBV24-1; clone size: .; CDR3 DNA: TGTGCCACCAGTGCCCGGGGAGCGGGAGTTTTACCCGGGGAGCTGTTTTTT; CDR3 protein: CATSARGAGVLPGELFF
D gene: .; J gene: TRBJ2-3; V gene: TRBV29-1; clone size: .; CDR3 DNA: TGCAGCGTTGAAATATACGGAGCTCGTACGCAGTATTTT; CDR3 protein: CSVEIYGARTQYF
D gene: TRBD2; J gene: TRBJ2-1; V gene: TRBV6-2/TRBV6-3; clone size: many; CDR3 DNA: TGTGCCAGCAGTCCGACTAGCGGGAGTGTGGATGAGCAGTTCTTC; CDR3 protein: CASSPTSGSVDEQFF